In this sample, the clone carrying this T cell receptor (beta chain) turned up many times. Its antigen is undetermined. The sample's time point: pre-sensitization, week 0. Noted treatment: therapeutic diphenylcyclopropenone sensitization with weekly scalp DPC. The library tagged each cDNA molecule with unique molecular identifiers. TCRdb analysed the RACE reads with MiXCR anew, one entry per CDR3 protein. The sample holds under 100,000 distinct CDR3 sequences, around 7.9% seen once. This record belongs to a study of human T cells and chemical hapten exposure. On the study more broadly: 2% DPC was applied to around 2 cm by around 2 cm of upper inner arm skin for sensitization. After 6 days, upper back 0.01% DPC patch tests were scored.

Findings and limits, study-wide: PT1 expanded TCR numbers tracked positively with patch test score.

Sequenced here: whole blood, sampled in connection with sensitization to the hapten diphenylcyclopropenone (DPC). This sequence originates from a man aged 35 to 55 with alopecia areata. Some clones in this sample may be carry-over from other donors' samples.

CDR3 sequence reads: CASSIQETQYF. The CDR3 DNA reads as TGCGCCAGCAGCATCCAAGAGACCCAGTACTTC. The chain links TRBV5-1 to TRBJ2-5; D is uncertain. V was trimmed by 4 bases and J by 1 base, leaving 2 bases between them. The CDR3 loop spans 11 amino acids. The germline CDR1 and CDR2 sequences are SGHRS and YFSETQ.